Sequencing of this T cell receptor beta chain was carried out in a study of blood T cell repertoires in COVID-19. At the level of the study: Sources were T cells, B-cell-depleted T cells, or PBMCs; the material itself was cDNA or gDNA.

This clone appeared a few times. Followed longitudinally, the Seattle patients had been enrolled during active infection. In the authors' methods: From reference gene primer amplification, estimates of nucleated cell counts were derived. The data were produced by immunoSEQ multiplex PCR, yet TCRdb's version contains in-frame clones alone and is incomplete. V, J and clone size are those of that table, while D and trimming were read from the DNA. The table records tens of thousands of clones, approximately 84% of them present only once. The germline V gene encodes CDR1 SGHRS and CDR2 YFSETQ. Trimming removed 9 bases from V and 1 base from J; junction bases left unmatched: 4. The length of the CDR3 is 13 residues.

The sequencing input was peripheral blood. The receptor's source is a man aged 35 to 55 with COVID-19, enrolled during active disease. The V gene is TRBV5-1, the J gene TRBJ1-1, with 9 bases matching TRBD1. CDR3 in amino acids: CATPDRGNTEAFF. As DNA, the CDR3 is TGCGCCACCCCGGACAGGGGGAACACTGAAGCTTTCTTT.